Listed here are 3 T cell receptor beta chains from one sample, sequenced in a study of T cells in Graves' hyperthyroidism and ophthalmopathy. Authors of the study amplified TCR beta CDR3 regions from RNA transcripts. The HTBI primer set was used in a first-round RT-PCR of the TCR CDR3. TCRdb recomputed calls from the multiplex PCR reads with MiXCR, one row per CDR3 protein. Of 650,000 to 750,000 distinct CDR3 sequences in the sample, about 14% were seen once. The specimen sequenced was blood. The origin of the receptors is a woman between 18 and 29 years old with Graves' hyperthyroidism.

This clonotype was recorded a few times. The chain uses TRBV20-1 and TRBJ1-3; tentatively, D is TRBD1 (6 bases). CDR1 DFQATT and CDR2 SNEGSKA come from the germline V gene (reference sequence). The CDR3 sequence is 13 residues long. V lost 4 bases and J 4 bases, leaving 11 bases between the germline ends. CDR3 residues: CSATQGTGNTIYF. Here the CDR3 DNA reads TGCAGTGCTACACAGGGTACGGGAAACACCATATATTTT.

To note about this clonotype: An end of the junction differs from the germline gene, which may be a read error. The chain has TRBV7-2 and TRBJ2-1; 7 nucleotides align to TRBD2. The CDR3 runs to 11 residues. The germline CDR1 and CDR2 sequences are SGHTA and FQGNSA. CDR3 residues: CASSLEAGEGF. The CDR3 DNA sequence: TGTGCCAGCAGCTTAGAGGCGGGAGAGGGCTTC.

This sequence joins TRBV9 and TRBJ1-4; D remains ambiguous. The V end lost 4 bases, the J end lost 8 bases, and 18 bases lay between the germline ends. The V gene's germline CDR1 is SGDLS and CDR2 YYNGEE. The CDR3 length is 15 residues. CDR3: CASSHTEKWMEKLFF. The CDR3 DNA reads as TGTGCCAGCAGCCACACCGAGAAGTGGATGGAAAAACTGTTTTTT.